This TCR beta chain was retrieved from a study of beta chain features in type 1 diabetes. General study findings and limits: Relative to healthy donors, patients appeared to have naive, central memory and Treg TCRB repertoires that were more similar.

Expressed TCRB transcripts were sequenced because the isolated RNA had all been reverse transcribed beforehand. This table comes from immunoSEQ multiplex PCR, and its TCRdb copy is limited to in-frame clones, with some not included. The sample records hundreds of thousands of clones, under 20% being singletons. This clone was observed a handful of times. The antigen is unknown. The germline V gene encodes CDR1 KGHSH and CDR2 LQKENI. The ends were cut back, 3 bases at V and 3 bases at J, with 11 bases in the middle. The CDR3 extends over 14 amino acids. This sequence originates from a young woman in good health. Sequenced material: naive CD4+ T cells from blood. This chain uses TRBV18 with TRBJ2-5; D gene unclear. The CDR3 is CASSPLRREETQYF. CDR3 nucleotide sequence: TGTGCCAGCTCACCCCTTCGCCGGGAAGAGACCCAGTACTTC.